Below, 23 T cell receptor beta chains from the same sample are listed, as sequenced in a study of technical replicates of blood from a few donors. Libraries were prepared by immunoSEQ multiplex PCR; TCRdb keeps only in-frame clonotypes and omits some of them. The sample yields approximately 74,000 clones, approximately 88% seen once. The sequenced sample consisted of PBMCs. The receptors stem from a human donor in good health. Some clones in this sample may be carry-over from other donors' samples.

The genes are TRBV4-3 and TRBJ2-7; possible D gene TRBD1, 6 bases. The CDR3 has 15 residues. Germline V gene lookup returns CDR1 LGHNA and CDR2 YSLEER. Deletions cut 2 bases from V and 3 bases from J, with 14 bases between. The CDR3 sequence: CASSQHPGQYYEQYF. The CDR3 DNA sequence: TGCGCCAGCAGCCAACACCCGGGACAATACTACGAGCAGTACTTC.

The genes are TRBV7-9 and TRBJ1-2; tentative D call: TRBD1 (6 bases). The V end lost 5 bases, the J end lost 8 bases, and 18 bases lay between the germline ends. The CDR3 is made up of 14 amino acids. Germline CDR1 reads SEHNR; CDR2 reads FQNEAQ (reference sequence). The CDR3 region has the DNA TGTGCCAGCAGCCCAACCGGAGTGGGGGCAGGCTACACCTTC. Translation: CASSPTGVGAGYTF. Filled out from reference TRBV7-9 and TRBJ1-2, the complete variable domain reads DTGVSQNPRHKITKRGQNVTFRCDPISEHNRLYWYRQTLGQGPEFLTYFQNEAQLEKSRLLSDRFSAERPKGSFSTLEIQRTEQGDSAMYLCASSPTGVGAGYTFGSGTRLTVV.

V gene TRBV4-3 combines with J gene TRBJ2-7, with a weak D call TRBD2 (6 bases). Germline assignment: CDR1 LGHNA and CDR2 YSLEER. The V end lost 0 bases, the J end lost 4 bases, and 13 bases lay between the germline ends. This CDR3 has 15 residues. The CDR3 loop is CASSQDLGGTYEQYF. The CDR3 DNA is TGCGCCAGCAGCCAAGATCTCGGGGGTACGTACGAGCAGTACTTC.

This sequence joins TRBV6-1 and TRBJ1-6, with 11 nucleotides matching TRBD1. Per the germline V gene, CDR1 is MNHNS and CDR2 is SASEGT. The CDR3 length is 15 residues. V shed 8 bases, J shed 7 bases, and the junction held 7 bases outside the gene matches. The CDR3 here is CASVGTGGWNSPLHF. Here the CDR3 DNA reads TGTGCCAGCGTCGGGACAGGGGGGTGGAATTCACCCCTCCACTTT.

The chain links TRBV11-1 to TRBJ2-5; TRBD2 might be the D (5 bases). The V end lost 2 bases, the J end lost 2 bases, and 12 bases lay between the germline ends. The CDR3 covers 15 residues. Per the germline V gene, CDR1 is SGHAT and CDR2 is FQDESV (reference sequence). Here the CDR3 DNA reads TGTGCCAGCAGCTTATTGGGAGACGCTCAAGAGACCCAGTACTTC. It codes for CASSLLGDAQETQYF.

Regarding this clone: A junction boundary mismatches the germline segment, possibly from a read error. The chain combines TRBV5-4 with TRBJ2-7; 8 nucleotides align to TRBD2. CDR3 length: 15 amino acids. Per the germline V gene, CDR1 is SGHNT and CDR2 is YYREEE (reference sequence). The chain's CDR3 is CASSQDISGGLSARF. The CDR3, as DNA: TGTGCCAGCAGCCAGGACATATCGGGGGGGCTCTCGGCCCGCTTC.

The chain joins TRBV19 to TRBJ2-3, with a possible D match to TRBD2 (6 bases). Looked up from germline, CDR1 is LNHDA and CDR2 is SQIVND (reference sequence). V dropped 6 bases and J dropped 7 bases, with 23 bases sitting between them. The CDR3 runs to 16 residues. The CDR3, as DNA: TGTGCCAGTAGCCGGGGGTCCTCGTCCAAACAAAATACGCAGTATTTT. Amino acid sequence: CASSRGSSSKQNTQYF.

V gene TRBV7-9 combines with J gene TRBJ2-5; 8 positions agree with TRBD1. Germline CDR1 reads SEHNR; CDR2 reads FQNEAQ (reference sequence). V lost 5 bases, J lost 5 bases, and 7 bases stayed unmatched. The CDR3 sequence is 14 residues long. The chain's CDR3 is CASSPQGAGETQYF. CDR3 in DNA: TGTGCCAGCAGCCCCCAGGGGGCGGGTGAGACCCAGTACTTC.

The chain links TRBV7-2 to TRBJ2-2, with D perhaps matching TRBD2 (6 bases). CDR3 length: 16 residues. Trimming took 1 base from V and 6 from J, leaving 15 bases between them. The germline CDR1 and CDR2 sequences are SGHTA and FQGNSA. CDR3 DNA: TGTGCCAGCAGCTTAGGTTCGGGGGAATTGGCCGGGGAGCTGTTTTTT. It yields the protein CASSLGSGELAGELFF.

The chain has TRBV4-3 and TRBJ2-5, with D tentatively TRBD2 (7 bases). The CDR3 covers 15 residues. CDR1 and CDR2 from the germline V gene are LGHNA and YSLEER. V shed 3 bases and J shed 1 base, with 12 bases lying between them. The CDR3 reads CASSQGRGPQETQYF. CDR3 coding DNA: TGCGCCAGCAGCCAGGGGCGGGGGCCCCAAGAGACCCAGTACTTC.

The rearrangement uses TRBV27 and TRBJ2-5; tentatively, D is TRBD2 (6 bases). V lost 2 bases and J lost 2, with 9 bases in between. The CDR3 length is 14 residues. Germline lookup yields CDR1 MNHEY and CDR2 SMNVEV (reference sequence). This CDR3 reads CASSLRRGQETQYF. CDR3 sequence (DNA): TGTGCCAGCAGTTTACGGCGGGGACAAGAGACCCAGTACTTC.

This clone showed up just once. This chain connects TRBV7-2 to TRBJ2-2; 9 bases match TRBD2. The CDR3 covers 15 residues. Germline CDR1 SGHTA, CDR2 FQGNSA. Trimming at V came to 0 bases and at J to 4 bases, leaving 0 bases not matched to a gene. This chain's CDR3 is CASSLASGSTGELFF. CDR3 nucleotides: TGTGCCAGCAGCTTAGCTAGCGGGAGCACCGGGGAGCTGTTTTTT.

The chain employs TRBV5-4 and TRBJ2-7; possible D gene TRBD1, 6 bases. Per the germline V gene, CDR1 is SGHNT and CDR2 is YYREEE (reference sequence). This CDR3 is 16 amino acids long. V was clipped by 4 bases and J by 3 bases, with 20 bases between them. In DNA, the CDR3 is TGTGCCAGCAGCCCCCTTGGGGGCTCTCGCCGCTACGAGCAGTACTTC. Encoded protein: CASSPLGGSRRYEQYF.

This sequence joins TRBV7-2 and TRBJ2-6; D is undetermined. This CDR3 comprises 15 residues. The V end lost 4 bases, the J end lost 0 bases, and 7 bases lay between the germline ends. Germline assignment: CDR1 SGHTA and CDR2 FQGNSA. The chain's CDR3 is CASSSSSSGANVLTF. CDR3 nucleotide sequence: TGTGCCAGCAGCTCAAGTAGCTCTGGGGCCAACGTCCTGACTTTC.

The chain joins TRBV5-1 to TRBJ2-3; 10 positions agree with TRBD2. After removal of 3 bases from V and 0 bases from J, the junction contained 10 bases not matched to a gene. This CDR3 is 18 amino acids long. Germline V gene data show CDR1 as SGHRS and CDR2 as YFSETQ. The CDR3 sequence: CASSWIVSGGSSTDTQYF. CDR3 bases: TGCGCCAGCAGCTGGATTGTTAGCGGGGGGTCTAGCACAGATACGCAGTATTTT.

This rearrangement joins TRBV2 to TRBJ2-3, with 8 positions matching TRBD1. Germline CDR1 SNHLY, CDR2 FYNNEI. The J segment lost 11 bases and the V segment lost 5 bases, leaving 6 bases of the junction unmatched. CDR3 size: 12 residues. CDR3 protein: CASSPTGQGQYF. For the CDR3, the DNA is TGTGCCAGCAGTCCTACAGGACAGGGGCAGTATTTT.

CDR3 nucleotides: TGTGCCAGCAGCCCACGAGGGGGCTCGGGCGACGAGCAGTACTTC. It is translated as CASSPRGGSGDEQYF. J is TRBJ2-7 and V is TRBV5-8; 7 bases are a match to TRBD1. This CDR3 has 15 residues. V was pared by 4 bases and J by 5 bases, with 12 bases of the junction left unmatched. Germline-derived CDR1 and CDR2 are SGHTS and YDEGEE.

V usage is TRBV29-1 and J usage is TRBJ2-7; 11 bases map to TRBD2. Germline V gene lookup returns CDR1 SQVTM and CDR2 ANQGSEA. This CDR3 spans 14 amino acids. V trimming: 5 bases; J trimming: 1 base; junction bases outside the gene matches: 4. The CDR3 nucleotides read TGCAGCGTTTGGGGGACTAGCGGATCCTACGAGCAGTACTTC. As protein: CSVWGTSGSYEQYF.

J is TRBJ1-1 and V is TRBV4-3; D remains unclear. The CDR3 contains 16 residues. Germline CDR1 LGHNA, CDR2 YSLEER. With 2 bases removed from V and 4 bases from J, the gap between germline ends came to 17 bases. For the CDR3, the DNA is TGCGCCAGCAGCCAAACCGTCTTTGGTGGCGGCACTGAAGCTTTCTTT. Translated, it gives CASSQTVFGGGTEAFF.

The chain combines TRBV7-2 with TRBJ2-7, with 7 bases identical to TRBD1. The germline CDR1 and CDR2 sequences are SGHTA and FQGNSA. The CDR3 spans 15 residues. Trimming took 5 bases from V and 6 from J; bases not matched to a gene: 13. The CDR3 here is CASSPSQITGAEQYF. As DNA, the CDR3 is TGTGCCAGCAGCCCTTCGCAGATCACAGGGGCCGAGCAGTACTTC.

The V gene is TRBV7-3, the J gene TRBJ2-2, with 7 bases fitting TRBD2. Trimming removed 1 base from V and 1 base from J; junction bases left unmatched: 3. The length of the CDR3 is 16 residues. Germline V gene sequence: CDR1 SGHTA, CDR2 FQGTGA. For the CDR3, the DNA is TGTGCCAGCAGCTTAAAGTCTAGCGGGAACACCGGGGAGCTGTTTTTT. Translation: CASSLKSSGNTGELFF.

This clone was observed once. V usage is TRBV18 and J usage is TRBJ2-7; D might be TRBD1 (6 bases). The CDR3 has 12 amino acids. Germline V gives CDR1 KGHSH, CDR2 LQKENI. V was cut by 4 bases and J by 4 bases, with 8 bases left in between. The CDR3: CASSQGGYEQYF. The CDR3 DNA is TGTGCCAGCTCACAAGGGGGATACGAGCAGTACTTC.

The chain has TRBV30 and TRBJ1-2; tentatively, D is TRBD1 (5 bases). The germline CDR1 and CDR2 sequences are GTSNPN and SVGIG (reference sequence). V shed 4 bases and J shed 6 bases, with 12 bases lying between them. This CDR3 spans 12 amino acids. DNA of the CDR3: TGTGCCTGGATAGGGGAAAAGGATGGCTACACCTTC. Translating it yields CAWIGEKDGYTF.